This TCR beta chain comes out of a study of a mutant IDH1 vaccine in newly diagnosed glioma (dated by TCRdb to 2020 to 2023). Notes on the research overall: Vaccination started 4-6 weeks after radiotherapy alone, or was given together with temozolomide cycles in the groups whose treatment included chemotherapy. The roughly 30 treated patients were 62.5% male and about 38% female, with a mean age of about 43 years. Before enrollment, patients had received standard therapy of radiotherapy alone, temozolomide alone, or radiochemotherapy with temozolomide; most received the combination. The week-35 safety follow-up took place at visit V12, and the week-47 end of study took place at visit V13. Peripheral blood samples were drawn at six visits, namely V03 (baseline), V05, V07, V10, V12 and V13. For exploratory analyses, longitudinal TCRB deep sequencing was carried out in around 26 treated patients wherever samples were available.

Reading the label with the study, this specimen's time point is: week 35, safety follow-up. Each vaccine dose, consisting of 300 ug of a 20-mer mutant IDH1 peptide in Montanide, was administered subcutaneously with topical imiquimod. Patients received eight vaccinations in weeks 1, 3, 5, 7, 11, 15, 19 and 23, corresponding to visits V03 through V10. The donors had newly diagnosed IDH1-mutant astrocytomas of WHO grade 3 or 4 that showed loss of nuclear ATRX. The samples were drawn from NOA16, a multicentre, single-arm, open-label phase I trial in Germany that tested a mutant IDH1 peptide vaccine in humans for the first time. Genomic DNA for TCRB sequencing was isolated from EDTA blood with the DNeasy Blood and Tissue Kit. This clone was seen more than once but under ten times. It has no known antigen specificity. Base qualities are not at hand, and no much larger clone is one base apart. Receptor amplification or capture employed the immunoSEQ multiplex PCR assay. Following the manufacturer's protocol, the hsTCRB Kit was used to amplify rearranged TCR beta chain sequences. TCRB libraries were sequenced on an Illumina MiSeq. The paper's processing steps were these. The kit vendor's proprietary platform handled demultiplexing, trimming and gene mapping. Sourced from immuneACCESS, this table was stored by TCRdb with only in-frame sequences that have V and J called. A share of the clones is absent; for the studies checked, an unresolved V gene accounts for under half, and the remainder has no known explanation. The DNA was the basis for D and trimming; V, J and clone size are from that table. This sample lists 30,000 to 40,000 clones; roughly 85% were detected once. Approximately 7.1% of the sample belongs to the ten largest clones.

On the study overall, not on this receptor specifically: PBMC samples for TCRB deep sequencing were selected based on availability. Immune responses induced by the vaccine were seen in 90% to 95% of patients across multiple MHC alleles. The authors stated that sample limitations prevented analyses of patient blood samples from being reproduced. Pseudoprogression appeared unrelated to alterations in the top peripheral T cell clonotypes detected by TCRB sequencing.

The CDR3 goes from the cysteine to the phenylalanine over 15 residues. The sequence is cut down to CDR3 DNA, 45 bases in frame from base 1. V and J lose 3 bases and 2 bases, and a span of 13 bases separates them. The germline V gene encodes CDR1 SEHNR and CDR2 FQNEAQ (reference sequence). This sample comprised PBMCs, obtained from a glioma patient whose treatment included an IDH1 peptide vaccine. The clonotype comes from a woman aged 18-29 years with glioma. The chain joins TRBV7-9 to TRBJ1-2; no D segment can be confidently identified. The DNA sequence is TGTGCCAGCAGCTTTTCGACGGACCCGAACTATGGCTACACCTTC. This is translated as CASSFSTDPNYGYTF. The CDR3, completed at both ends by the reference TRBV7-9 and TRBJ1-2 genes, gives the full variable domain DTGVSQNPRHKITKRGQNVTFRCDPISEHNRLYWYRQTLGQGPEFLTYFQNEAQLEKSRLLSDRFSAERPKGSFSTLEIQRTEQGDSAMYLCASSFSTDPNYGYTFGSGTRLTVV.